Below are 14 T cell receptor beta chains sequenced from a single sample in a study of regulatory T cells in long-lasting Graves disease. Libraries of TCR beta came from iRepertoire HTBI primers plus Arm-PCR of CDR3 regions. Each CDR3 protein gets one entry after TCRdb re-called the multiplex PCR reads with MiXCR. The data contain roughly 520,000 distinct CDR3 sequences, more than 10% of them seen just once; the ten biggest clones take up about 8.9%. Noted time point: newly diagnosed GD, antithyroid drugs for less than 3 months. There was RNA extracted from PBMCs, and the TCR library was made from it. This same sample was also taken into another study, of T cells in Graves' hyperthyroidism and ophthalmopathy.

The sequenced sample was peripheral blood mononuclear cells (PBMCs), obtained at new diagnosis, from a patient treated with antithyroid drugs. The receptors were sampled from a woman aged 30 to 39 with Graves disease.

J is TRBJ2-1 and V is TRBV4-3; D not certain. CDR1 is LGHNA, CDR2 YSLEER, per germline. V lost 4 bases and J 2 bases, leaving 24 bases between the germline ends. The CDR3 has 19 residues. The CDR3 spells CASSPHPPQSRPAYNEQFF. The DNA of the CDR3 is TGCGCCAGCAGCCCGCACCCCCCCCAAAGTAGGCCGGCCTACAATGAGCAGTTCTTC.

This clonotype was seen a handful of times. The rearrangement uses TRBV30 and TRBJ2-2; TRBD2 matches at 8 bases. Trimming at V came to 7 bases and at J to 3 bases, leaving 13 bases not matched to a gene. CDR1 is GTSNPN, CDR2 SVGIG, per germline (reference sequence). This CDR3 is built from 16 residues. The CDR3 is CAYKLAAGPDTGELFF. DNA of the CDR3: TGTGCCTACAAACTAGCGGCAGGGCCGGACACCGGGGAGCTGTTTTTT.

This clonotype was seen a handful of times. The V and J genes are TRBV20-1 and TRBJ1-5; D is possibly TRBD1 (6 bases). CDR1 DFQATT and CDR2 SNEGSKA come from the germline V gene (reference sequence). Trimming took 3 bases from V and 7 from J, leaving 13 bases between them. The CDR3 is 13 residues long. CDR3 protein: CSARLEGGQPQHF. For the CDR3, the DNA is TGCAGTGCTAGGCTGGAGGGGGGACAGCCCCAGCATTTT.

At least ten counts were recorded for this clonotype. The chain carries TRBV6-2 or TRBV6-3 and TRBJ1-1; a weak D match, TRBD1 (6 bases). This CDR3 has 14 residues. The ends were cut back, 2 bases at V and 1 base at J, with 8 bases in the middle. Per germline, CDR1 MNHEY and CDR2 SVGEGT. The CDR3 spells CASSYRGGNTEAFF. In nucleotides, the CDR3 is TGTGCCAGCAGTTACAGGGGGGGGAACACTGAAGCTTTCTTT.

This clonotype was seen a handful of times. This chain uses TRBV12-5 with TRBJ2-7; D unclear. The CDR3 is made up of 12 amino acids. Germline V gene data show CDR1 as LGHNT and CDR2 as FRNRAP. Trimming pared 6 bases from V and 0 bases from J, leaving 6 bases between. The CDR3 DNA is TGTGCTAGTGGCCAGAACTCCTACGAGCAGTACTTC. The encoded protein is CASGQNSYEQYF.

This clonotype occurred many times. This chain links TRBV20-1 with TRBJ1-2; D is uncertain. CDR1 is DFQATT and CDR2 is SNEGSKA in the germline V gene (reference sequence). Trimming shortened V by 5 bases and J by 4 bases, and 14 bases separated the two germline ends. The CDR3 has 13 residues. CDR3 in DNA: TGCAGTGCTCGAGGCCCCGGTGTCTATGGCTACACCTTC. Protein: CSARGPGVYGYTF.

The rearrangement joins TRBV28 to TRBJ1-2; D is unclear. Trimming pared 4 bases from V and 4 bases from J, leaving 13 bases between. The CDR3 runs to 14 residues. Germline loops: CDR1 MDHEN, CDR2 SYDVKM. The CDR3 sequence is CASSSPGSPYGYTF. CDR3 bases: TGTGCCAGCAGTTCCCCGGGGAGCCCCTATGGCTACACCTTC.

This clonotype was counted between two and nine times. This sequence joins TRBV3-1 and TRBJ1-1, with D uncertain. CDR1 is LGHDT, CDR2 YNNKEL, per germline (reference sequence). CDR3 length: 13 amino acids. Trimming left V 5 bases short and J 8 bases short, with 15 bases between. CDR3 loop: CASSIYERGEAFF. CDR3 DNA: TGTGCCAGCAGCATATATGAGCGTGGGGAAGCTTTCTTT.

This clonotype was counted many times. At one end, the junction sequence differs from germline, possibly due to a read error. The chain uses TRBV5-1 and TRBJ2-3; a possible D gene is TRBD1 (5 bases). The CDR3 loop spans 13 amino acids. In germline, CDR1 is SGHRS, CDR2 YFSETQ. The CDR3, as DNA: TGTGCCAGCAGCTTGCAGGGTTCAGATACGCAGTATTTT. Amino acids: CASSLQGSDTQYF. The variable domain in full, completed from reference TRBV5-1 and TRBJ2-3, reads KAGVTQTPRYLIKTRGQQVTLSCSPISGHRSVSWYQQTPGQGLQFLFEYFSETQRNKGNFPGRFSGRQFSNSRSEMNVSTLELGDSALYLCASSLQGSDTQYFGPGTRLTVL.

This clonotype was found many times. V gene TRBV3-1 combines with J gene TRBJ2-1; either TRBD1 or TRBD2 may fit D (5 bases each). V was clipped by 4 bases and J by 5 bases, with 15 bases between them. From germline, CDR1 is LGHDT and CDR2 YNNKEL (reference sequence). The CDR3 extends over 15 amino acids. CDR3 in amino acids: CASSLRDLLNNEQFF. The CDR3 coding sequence is TGTGCCAGCAGCCTCCGGGACCTATTAAACAATGAGCAGTTCTTC.

V usage is TRBV12-3 or TRBV12-4 and J usage is TRBJ2-1; D remains unclear. This CDR3 is 15 amino acids long. The V and J ends lost 2 bases and 9 bases respectively, with 17 bases between them. Written as DNA, the CDR3 is TGTGCCAGCAGTTTACCCCAAGTCCTTTCGGCTGAGCAGTTCTTC. Its translation is CASSLPQVLSAEQFF.

Many counts were recorded for this clonotype. The chain couples TRBV7-2 to TRBJ2-1; 11 nucleotides agree with TRBD2. This CDR3 region has 15 residues. Germline V gene data show CDR1 as SGHTA and CDR2 as FQGNSA. J was trimmed by 4 bases and V by 5 bases; bases with no gene match: 4. CDR3 DNA sequence: TGTGCCAGCAGCACCCGACTAGCGGGGTACAATGAGCAGTTCTTC. The encoded protein is CASSTRLAGYNEQFF.

In its sample, this clonotype was seen many times. V usage is TRBV19 and J usage is TRBJ1-1, with D possibly TRBD1 on 5 matching bases. The CDR3 is made up of 13 amino acids. The ends were cut back, 6 bases at V and 10 bases at J, with 18 bases in the middle. Germline loops: CDR1 LNHDA, CDR2 SQIVND (reference sequence). The CDR3 here is CASRPRGVEGAFF. CDR3 nucleotide sequence: TGTGCCAGTAGACCCCGGGGGGTCGAGGGAGCTTTCTTT.

This clonotype was counted between two and nine times. This chain links TRBV6-2 or TRBV6-3 with TRBJ2-7; the D gene could be TRBD1 or TRBD2 (5 bases each). The ends were cut back, 6 bases at V and 2 bases at J, with 17 bases in the middle. The CDR3 covers 15 residues. The germline V gene encodes CDR1 MNHEY and CDR2 SVGEGT. DNA for the CDR3: TGTGCCAGCAGCCCCGAATCGGGGCGCACCTACGAGCAGTACTTC. Its translation is CASSPESGRTYEQYF.